Listed below are T cell receptor beta chains from one sample, sequenced in a study of shared clonotypes between healthy human individuals. Sequencing used immunoSEQ multiplex PCR; TCRdb keeps in-frame clones, though not all of them. The sample includes millions of clones, roughly 94% of them seen just once. Sequenced sample: naive CD4+ T cells sorted from blood. These receptor sequences come from a man younger than 30 in good health. Both conserved end residues are part of each CDR3. A D gene is named only where the DNA matches it firmly.

>-|TRBV4-3|TRBJ1-2
CASSQAGSGGYTF
TGCGCCAGCAGCCAAGCAGGATCGGGTGGCTACACCTTC
>-|TRBV7-8|TRBJ1-1
CASSLEDRLNTEAFF
TGTGCCAGCAGCTTAGAAGACAGGTTGAACACTGAAGCTTTCTTT
>-|TRBV30|TRBJ2-7
CAWSVQYLGTHYYEQYF
TGTGCCTGGAGTGTACAGTATTTAGGGACACATTACTACGAGCAGTACTTC
>TRBD1|TRBV2|TRBJ2-7
CASSGWTGGNEQYF
TGTGCCAGCAGCGGCTGGACAGGGGGCAACGAGCAGTACTTC
>-|TRBV6-1|TRBJ1-1
CASTAEWVAPEAFF
TGTGCCAGCACTGCAGAGTGGGTTGCTCCTGAAGCTTTCTTT
>TRBD2|TRBV28|TRBJ2-7
CASSFIGTSTYEQYF
TGTGCCAGCAGTTTCATAGGGACTAGCACCTACGAGCAGTACTTC
>-|TRBV7-9|TRBJ2-7
CASSSQGSYEQYF
TGTGCCAGCAGCTCACAGGGTTCCTACGAGCAGTACTTC
>TRBD1|TRBV5-1|TRBJ2-2
CASSFLPGTGGTGELFF
TGCGCCAGCAGTTTCTTACCCGGGACAGGGGGCACCGGGGAGCTGTTTTTT
>-|TRBV4-1|TRBJ1-4
CASSQVAPRGTNEKLFF
TGCGCCAGCAGCCAAGTGGCCCCGAGGGGAACTAATGAAAAACTGTTTTTT
>TRBD1|TRBV27|TRBJ1-2
CASSPTGVHYGYTF
TGTGCCAGCAGTCCGACAGGGGTTCACTATGGCTACACCTTC
>TRBD1|TRBV19|TRBJ1-2
CASSIRTGWIDYYGYTF
TGTGCCAGTAGTATAAGGACAGGGTGGATTGACTACTATGGCTACACCTTC
>-|TRBV9|TRBJ2-1
CASSVAASPDWNEQFF
TGTGCCAGCAGCGTAGCGGCGTCTCCGGATTGGAATGAGCAGTTCTTC
>TRBD2|TRBV4-1|TRBJ2-5
CASSQRRLAGGSETQYF
TGCGCCAGCAGCCAACGAAGACTAGCGGGAGGATCCGAGACCCAGTACTTC
>TRBD2|TRBV7-9|TRBJ2-7
CASSLGELNSGGVIDEQYF
TGTGCCAGCAGCTTAGGGGAGTTAAATAGCGGGGGTGTGATTGACGAGCAGTACTTC
>TRBD2|TRBV11-1|TRBJ2-2
CASSLGTSRGTGELFF
TGTGCCAGCAGCTTGGGGACTAGCCGTGGCACCGGGGAGCTGTTTTTT
>-|TRBV28|TRBJ2-7
CASSLWRFSDSEQYF
TGTGCCAGCAGTTTATGGAGGTTTAGTGACAGCGAGCAGTACTTC
>-|TRBV11-2|TRBJ2-3
CASSLAGTQYF
TGTGCCAGCAGCTTAGCTGGTACGCAGTATTTT
>TRBD2|TRBV28|TRBJ2-5
CASPLEILAGTQETQYF
TGTGCCAGCCCGCTGGAGATTTTAGCGGGGACGCAAGAGACCCAGTACTTC
>TRBD1|TRBV19|TRBJ2-7
CASSIRTGGPYEQYF
TGTGCCAGTAGTATTCGGACAGGGGGCCCCTACGAGCAGTACTTC
>-|TRBV9|TRBJ2-2
CASSNSSWPGELFF
TGTGCCAGCAGCAACAGCAGTTGGCCCGGGGAGCTGTTTTTT
>-|TRBV20-1|TRBJ2-7
CSALLGYEQYF
TGCAGTGCCCTTCTGGGGTACGAGCAGTACTTC
>-|TRBV7-2|TRBJ2-5
CASSPLYREGETQYF
TGTGCCAGCAGCCCCTTATACCGCGAGGGGGAGACCCAGTACTTC
>TRBD2|TRBV28|TRBJ2-1
CASRKAAGGSYNEQFF
TGTGCCAGCAGGAAGGCGGCGGGGGGTTCCTACAATGAGCAGTTCTTC
>TRBD2|TRBV7-2|TRBJ2-7
CASSPSGRPGEQYF
TGTGCCAGCAGCCCTAGCGGGAGACCGGGCGAGCAGTACTTC
>-|TRBV30|TRBJ2-1
CAWNGDSRESVEQFF
TGTGCCTGGAACGGGGACTCCCGGGAGAGTGTCGAGCAGTTCTTC
>TRBD1|TRBV18|TRBJ1-2
CASSSPGQGYGYTF
TGTGCCAGCTCATCCCCGGGACAGGGCTATGGCTACACCTTC
>-|TRBV6-5|TRBJ2-3
CASSLVPPRRAQYF
TGTGCCAGCAGTTTAGTTCCCCCTAGACGGGCGCAGTATTTT
>TRBD1|TRBV28|TRBJ1-2
CASRGTDYYGYTF
TGTGCCAGCAGGGGGACAGATTACTATGGCTACACCTTC
>-|TRBV29-1|TRBJ2-7
CSVVSYEQYF
TGCAGCGTTGTCTCCTACGAGCAGTACTTC